The 9 T cell receptor beta chains presented below share a single source sample, sequenced in a study of blood T cell repertoires in COVID-19. The data were produced by immunoSEQ multiplex PCR, yet TCRdb's version contains in-frame clones alone and is incomplete. In the table there are about 210,000 clones, about four fifths of which are singletons. The sample was PBMCs or T cells enriched from blood (not recorded which). The origin of the receptors is a woman in her forties or fifties with acute COVID-19.

This clone was counted a single time. V and J are TRBV9 and TRBJ2-2, with D perhaps matching TRBD1 (6 bases). V dropped 4 bases and J dropped 5 bases, with 18 bases sitting between them. Per the germline V gene, CDR1 is SGDLS and CDR2 is YYNGEE. The CDR3 runs 16 residues. CDR3 DNA: TGTGCCAGCAGCTCCAGTGACAGGATGAGAACCGGGGAGCTGTTTTTT. This translates into CASSSSDRMRTGELFF.

In this sample, this clone turned up a few times. The chain employs TRBV7-6 and TRBJ1-4; TRBD1 matches at 7 bases. CDR1 is SGHVS, CDR2 FNYEAQ, per germline. Trimming cost V 5 bases and J 0 bases; bases outside gene matches: 6. This CDR3 comprises 16 residues. For the CDR3, the DNA is TGTGCCAGCAGCCGGATAGGGACAGCAACTAATGAAAAACTGTTTTTT. Protein sequence: CASSRIGTATNEKLFF.

The sample holds one count of this clone. The rearrangement links TRBV5-4 to TRBJ2-5; the D gene is possibly TRBD1 (6 bases). The V end was cut by 6 bases, the J end by 4 bases, with 7 bases between. Germline CDR1 and CDR2: SGHNT and YYREEE (reference sequence). This CDR3 has 11 residues. CDR3 nucleotide sequence: TGTGCCAGCACCAGGGGAGAGACCCAGTACTTC. Its translation is CASTRGETQYF.

The gene calls are TRBV13 and TRBJ1-2, with 10 bases matching TRBD1. CDR1 is PRHDT, CDR2 FYEKMQ, per germline (reference sequence). V shed 5 bases and J 5 bases; nucleotides not matched to a gene: 5. The CDR3 totals 14 residues. Here the CDR3 reads CASSPGQGFYGYTF. For the CDR3, the DNA is TGTGCCAGCAGCCCGGGACAGGGGTTTTATGGCTACACCTTC.

The rearrangement uses TRBV7-8 and TRBJ2-5; D perhaps matches TRBD2 (6 bases). The CDR3 contains 15 residues. The germline gives CDR1 SGHVS, CDR2 FQNEAQ. V was pared by 5 bases and J by 2 bases, with 15 bases between. The CDR3 is CASSPRDWKQETQYF. CDR3 in DNA: TGTGCCAGCAGCCCGAGGGACTGGAAGCAAGAGACCCAGTACTTC.

The chain has TRBV11-2 and TRBJ2-2; D is perhaps TRBD1 (5 bases). V shed 5 bases and J shed 5 bases, with 18 bases lying between them. Germline values: CDR1 SGHAT, CDR2 FQNNGV. This CDR3 spans 16 amino acids. The CDR3 reads CASSLTGDVGTGELFF. The CDR3 nucleotides are TGTGCCAGCAGCCTAACAGGTGACGTCGGGACCGGGGAGCTGTTTTTT.

The CDR3 region is CASSLAGGPREQYF. In DNA form, the CDR3 reads TGTGCCAGCAGCTTAGCGGGGGGGCCACGGGAGCAGTACTTC. This rearrangement joins TRBV7-2 to TRBJ2-7; possible D gene TRBD2, 7 bases. The CDR3 contains 14 residues. Germline V gene sequence: CDR1 SGHTA, CDR2 FQGNSA. Trimming took off 0 bases at V and 7 bases at J, with 13 bases between the two ends.

This chain uses TRBV10-3 with TRBJ2-1, with TRBD1 identical over 9 bases. Germline CDR1 ENHRY, CDR2 SYGVKD. The CDR3 sequence is 13 residues long. Losses at the gene ends were 10 bases for V and 7 bases for J; bases not matched to a gene: 8. The CDR3 nucleotides are TGTGCCACCGAAGGGACAGGGATGAATGAGCAGTTCTTC. As protein: CATEGTGMNEQFF.

This clone was counted only a few times. The rearrangement joins TRBV19 to TRBJ1-5; D is ambiguous. CDR1 is LNHDA, CDR2 SQIVND, per germline (reference sequence). V shed 10 bases and J shed 1 base, with 14 bases lying between them. The CDR3 extends over 14 amino acids. CDR3 amino acids: CATNTEASNQPQHF. The CDR3 region has the DNA TGTGCCACCAATACCGAGGCGAGCAATCAGCCCCAGCATTTT.